The 14 T cell receptor beta chains presented below share a single source sample, sequenced in a study of response to subunit inactivated influenza vaccine (dated by TCRdb to the late 2010s). Library method: RT-PCR. Sequencing instrument: Illumina HiSeq 2500. TCRdb applied fastp at Q25 and MiXCR to the public reads, then kept only in-frame beta chains. Each record represents a unique CDR3 protein, reported with the most common genes and DNA among its rows. This sample has over 300,000 distinct CDR3 sequences in its table, and about a fifth of those were observed once. 9.5% to 13% of the sample goes to the ten largest clones. The sample in question was PBMCs from blood, obtained roughly 20 months after vaccination. Receptor source: a man aged 45 to 70 who received an inactivated influenza vaccine. Donor details come from another sample of the same person, matched by shared clones.

The sample holds a few counts of this clonotype. This chain connects TRBV4-1 to TRBJ2-6, with 7 bases identical to TRBD1. CDR3 length: 19 residues. V was pared by 5 bases and J by 0 bases, with 13 bases of the junction left unmatched. Germline CDR1 MGHRA, CDR2 YSYEKL. The CDR3 is CASSYSTGTAISGANVLTF. CDR3 coding DNA: TGCGCCAGCAGCTACAGCACCGGGACAGCTATCTCTGGGGCCAACGTCCTGACTTTC.

The genes are TRBV15 and TRBJ1-5, with TRBD1 as a possible D gene (5 bases). The V end lost 4 bases, the J end lost 0 bases, and 10 bases lay between the germline ends. The CDR3 sequence is 15 residues long. Germline values: CDR1 LNHNV, CDR2 YYDKDF (reference sequence). The CDR3 DNA reads TGTGCCACCAGCAAAACAGGTAATAGCAATCAGCCCCAGCATTTT. Its protein product is CATSKTGNSNQPQHF. Looking up the rest from reference TRBV15 and TRBJ1-5 gives the full variable domain: DAMVIQNPRYQVTQFGKPVTLSCSQTLNHNVMYWYQQKSSQAPKLLFHYYDKDFNNEADTPDNFQSRRPNTSFCFLDIRSPGLGDTAMYLCATSKTGNSNQPQHFGDGTRLSIL.

This clonotype was detected only once. Here the CDR3 reads CATSAVTGGLYF. As DNA, the CDR3 is TGTGCCACCAGTGCTGTAACAGGGGGACTGTACTTC. This chain uses TRBV24-1 with TRBJ2-4; 8 positions match TRBD1. With 5 bases clipped from V and 15 bases from J, the junction kept 8 bases outside the gene matches. The CDR3 is made up of 12 amino acids. The germline V gene has CDR1 KGHDR and CDR2 SFDVKD.

This chain connects TRBV23-1 to TRBJ1-1, with TRBD1 as a possible D gene (5 bases). TRBV23-1 is identified as an open reading frame with a role that is uncertain. The CDR3 contains 17 residues. Trimming shortened V by 3 bases and J by 1 base, and 18 bases separated the two germline ends. The CDR3: CASSQNGADTWNTEAFF. CDR3 DNA sequence: TGCGCCAGCAGTCAGAACGGGGCAGACACTTGGAACACTGAAGCTTTCTTT.

This clonotype was seen more than once but under ten times. The J gene is TRBJ1-3, the V gene TRBV12-3 or TRBV12-4; 10 positions match TRBD1. The CDR3 has 19 amino acids. V dropped 6 bases and J dropped 0; count of bases not matched to a gene: 14. CDR3 sequence: CASRYRDRGLLYSGNTIYF. As DNA, the CDR3 is TGTGCCAGCAGATACCGGGACAGGGGTCTTCTTTACTCTGGAAACACCATATATTTT.

This clonotype was recorded a few times. The rearrangement links TRBV6-2 or TRBV6-3 to TRBJ1-5; 8 nucleotides line up with TRBD1. The CDR3 sequence is 13 residues long. Per germline, CDR1 MNHEY and CDR2 SVGEGT. The trim removed 6 bases at V and 5 bases at J, leaving 3 bases unmatched. CDR3 nucleotide sequence: TGTGCCAGCAGGGACAGGGAGTATCAGCCCCAGCATTTT. Residues: CASRDREYQPQHF.

This clonotype was counted between two and nine times. The V and J genes are TRBV12-3 or TRBV12-4 and TRBJ2-5; D is ambiguous. CDR3 size: 13 residues. Trimming cost V 2 bases and J 5 bases, with 9 bases left between them. The CDR3 here is CASSLFLRETQYF. As DNA, the CDR3 is TGTGCCAGCAGTTTATTCCTGCGGGAGACCCAGTACTTC.

This clonotype was detected a few times. This sequence joins TRBV7-9 and TRBJ2-5, with TRBD1 as a possible D gene (5 bases). The CDR3 runs 14 residues. Per the germline V gene, CDR1 is SEHNR and CDR2 is FQNEAQ (reference sequence). The V end was cut by 4 bases, the J end by 0 bases, with 9 bases between. The DNA for the CDR3 is TGTGCCAGCAGCTATGGGGCTAACCAAGAGACCCAGTACTTC. As protein: CASSYGANQETQYF.

This clonotype appeared a few times. The chain has TRBV6-1 and TRBJ1-2, with D possibly TRBD1 on 5 matching bases. The CDR3 is 14 residues long. The germline V and J ends were trimmed by 7 bases and 2 bases, with 14 bases remaining between them. CDR1 is MNHNS, CDR2 SASEGT, per germline. CDR3 sequence: CASTKRGENYGYTF. The DNA of the CDR3 is TGTGCCAGCACCAAACGGGGGGAGAACTATGGCTACACCTTC.

The chain uses TRBV20-1 and TRBJ2-1; maybe TRBD2 (5 bases). The CDR3 is 14 amino acids. Trimming shortened V by 0 bases and J by 6 bases, and 12 bases separated the two germline ends. The germline gives CDR1 DFQATT, CDR2 SNEGSKA (reference sequence). In DNA, the CDR3 is TGCAGTGCTAGAGATCCCCGGACTCGCAATGAGCAGTTCTTC. Its translation: CSARDPRTRNEQFF.

The genes are TRBV20-1 and TRBJ2-1, with D possibly called TRBD1 or TRBD2 (7 bases each). The CDR3 sequence is 14 residues long. V was clipped by 0 bases and J by 8 bases, with 14 bases between them. Germline lookup yields CDR1 DFQATT and CDR2 SNEGSKA (reference sequence). This chain's CDR3 is CSARDLRGGDEQFF. In DNA, the CDR3 is TGCAGTGCTAGAGATCTCAGGGGGGGCGATGAGCAGTTCTTC.

This clonotype was counted between two and nine times. This chain uses TRBV10-3 with TRBJ1-5, with D possibly matching TRBD1 (6 bases). Between the trimmed V and J ends, which lost 2 bases and 4 bases, there was a span of 12 bases. The germline V gene has CDR1 ENHRY and CDR2 SYGVKD. There are 15 residues in the CDR3. CDR3 nucleotide sequence: TGTGCCATCAGTGAGCTGGGGACACAGAATCAGCCCCAGCATTTT. Translated: CAISELGTQNQPQHF.

This clonotype came up a few times. The chain joins TRBV4-3 to TRBJ2-2, with TRBD1 as a possible D gene (6 bases). Germline loops: CDR1 LGHNA, CDR2 YSLEER. There are 15 residues in the CDR3. V lost 3 bases and J lost 1, with 9 bases in between. The CDR3 DNA is TGCGCCAGCAGCCAGGAGACAGGGAACACCGGGGAGCTGTTTTTT. This translates into CASSQETGNTGELFF.

The V and J genes are TRBV6-5 and TRBJ2-5, with TRBD1 matching 8 bases. After removal of 5 bases from V and 5 bases from J, the junction contained 10 bases not matched to a gene. Germline-derived CDR1 and CDR2 are MNHEY and SVGAGI. The CDR3 has 15 residues. The CDR3: CASSLLPTGVETQYF. CDR3 bases: TGTGCCAGCAGTCTACTCCCGACAGGGGTGGAGACCCAGTACTTC.